This TCR beta chain was observed in a study of T cells in localized non-small cell lung cancer. V was shortened by 6 bases and J by 1 base, with 11 bases between the two germline ends. There are 14 residues in the CDR3. Germline V CDR1 and CDR2: SGDLS, YYNGEE. General study points: Heterogeneity stays possible, as sequencing covered only one tumor region.

For this clone: Its antigen is undetermined.

The data were produced by immunoSEQ multiplex PCR, yet TCRdb's version contains in-frame clones alone and is incomplete. The table has roughly 72,000 clones, approximately 87% seen once. The sequence was collected from a male donor at least 60 years old with stage III squamous cell lung carcinoma. Sequenced material: peripheral blood, taken before any cancer treatment. This chain links TRBV9 with TRBJ1-5; D gene uncertain. The CDR3 region has the DNA TGTGCCAGCACTCAAGGAGGCAGCAATCAGCCCCAGCATTTT. It codes for CASTQGGSNQPQHF.